This T cell receptor (beta chain) was identified in a study of blood T cell repertoires in COVID-19 (TCRdb year 2020). For the wider study: Collaborator samples came from the United States, Italy and Spain and covered acute and convalescent phases of COVID-19. The material from the prospective study consisted of cDNA or gDNA derived from T cells, B-cell-depleted T cells, or PBMCs. Subjects who had been exposed to COVID-19, were actively infected with it, or had recovered from it provided the deeply sampled blood TCRbeta repertoires that made up the dataset. The repertoires were released in a freely available public database meant as a resource for research on the immune response to SARS-CoV-2. The samples were drawn from the first 160 participants of the ongoing ImmuneRACE study and from 950 to 1,500 subjects provided by 6 global collaborators. Nearly every sample came with metadata listing a de-identified subject ID, COVID-19 status, age in years and sex. Where available, HLA class I and class II types were taken from metadata supplied by the sample provider and were not determined by assay-based typing.

In the germline V gene, CDR1 corresponds to KGHSH and CDR2 to LQKENI. Trimming removed 6 bases from V and 1 base from J; the gene matches leave 6 bases unexplained. The CDR3 runs 15 residues from the cysteine to the phenylalanine. Here the CDR3 DNA is all that survives: 45 bases in frame from base 1. TCRbeta CDR3 regions were amplified from genomic DNA using the immunoSEQ Assay, a bias-controlled multiplex PCR. The paper's data handling went like this. Within the assay, amplification of reference gene primers was used to estimate how many nucleated cells each sample contained. To quantify the absolute abundance of each unique TCRbeta CDR3 rearrangement, sequence reads were collapsed and filtered. Productive Simpson clonality was computed per sample as the square root of Simpson's diversity index over productive rearrangements. TCRdb provides this immuneACCESS table in a form limited to in-frame rearrangements. Some clones are lacking; in checked studies, under half of them reflect an unresolved V gene, and why the rest are absent is not known. V and J calls and clone size come straight from that table; D and trimming were deduced from the DNA. A total of 150,000 to 200,000 clones appear in this sample, 70% to 90% of them only once. Clones ranked in the top ten supply less than 8% of the sample.

As regards this clone: Its binding antigen is unknown. One base away there is no much larger clone; base qualities are not given. The sample has other DNA sequences that encode this CDR3 too.

At one collaborating source in Seattle, patients were enrolled during active infection and were followed longitudinally through the course of disease. The collaborating institutions used their own protocols to collect whole blood in K2EDTA tubes. Collaborator samples were shipped for TCRbeta analysis as frozen whole blood, isolated PBMCs, or DNA extracted from either sample type. Overall results and qualifications from the work: How much clinical and demographic metadata was included differed by source and by participant, and the metadata was provided uncurated.

The V gene is TRBV18 and the J gene is TRBJ2-3; 8 central bases correspond to TRBD1. Sequences were obtained from peripheral blood. The TCR was taken from an elderly man with COVID-19, enrolled during active disease. The DNA sequence reads TGTGCCAGCTCCCCCGGACAGGGCGGCACAGATACGCAGTATTTT. This gives the protein CASSPGQGGTDTQYF. The full variable domain, with segments outside the CDR3 supplied by the reference TRBV18 and TRBJ2-3 proteins, appears as NAGVMQNPRHLVRRRGQEARLRCSPMKGHSHVYWYRQLPEEGLKFMVYLQKENIIDESGMPKERFSAEFPKEGPSILRIQQVVRGDSAAYFCASSPGQGGTDTQYFGPGTRLTVL.